This entry concerns a single T cell receptor (beta chain). Its antigen is as yet unknown. Libraries were prepared by immunoSEQ multiplex PCR; TCRdb keeps only in-frame clonotypes and omits some of them. The sample has approximately 90,000 clones; less than 85% are singletons. Between the trimmed V and J ends, which lost 3 bases and 2 bases, there was a span of 11 bases. The CDR3 covers 14 residues. CDR1 SGDLS and CDR2 YYNGEE come from the germline V gene. These data are taken from a study of Ad26.COV2.S vaccination and SARS-CoV-2 variants. Overall study findings and caveats: The authors reported substantial breadth in spike-specific CD8+ and CD4+ T cell responses after vaccination. In TCR breadth and depth analyses, total T cell responses may have been underestimated. Recipients given vaccine exceeded placebo recipients in spike-specific TCR breadth. The study found similar non-spike TCR breadth in vaccine and placebo recipients.

The receptor was derived from a human donor who had recovered from COVID-19. The chain joins TRBV9 to TRBJ1-2, with D perhaps TRBD1 (6 bases). The sample in question was peripheral blood, obtained after recovery from COVID-19. The CDR3 protein is CASSASTGNYGYTF. The DNA of the CDR3 is TGTGCCAGCAGCGCTTCAACAGGGAACTATGGCTACACCTTC.